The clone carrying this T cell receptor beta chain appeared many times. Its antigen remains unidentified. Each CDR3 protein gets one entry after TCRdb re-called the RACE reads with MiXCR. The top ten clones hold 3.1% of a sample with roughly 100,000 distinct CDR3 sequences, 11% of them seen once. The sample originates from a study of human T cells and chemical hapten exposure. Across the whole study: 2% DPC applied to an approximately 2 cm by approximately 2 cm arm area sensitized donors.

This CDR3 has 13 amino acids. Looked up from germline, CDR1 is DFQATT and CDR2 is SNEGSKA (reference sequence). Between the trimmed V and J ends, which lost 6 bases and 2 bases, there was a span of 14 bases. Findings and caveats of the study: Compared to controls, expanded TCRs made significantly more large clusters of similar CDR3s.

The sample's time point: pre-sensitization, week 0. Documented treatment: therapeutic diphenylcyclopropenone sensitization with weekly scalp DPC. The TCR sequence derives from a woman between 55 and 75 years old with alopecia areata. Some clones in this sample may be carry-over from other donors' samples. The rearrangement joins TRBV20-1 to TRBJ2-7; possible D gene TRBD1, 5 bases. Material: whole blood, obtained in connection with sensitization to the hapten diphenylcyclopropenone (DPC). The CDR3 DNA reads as TGCAGTGCCCCCGTGCAGGGTACCTACGAGCAGTACTTC. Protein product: CSAPVQGTYEQYF.